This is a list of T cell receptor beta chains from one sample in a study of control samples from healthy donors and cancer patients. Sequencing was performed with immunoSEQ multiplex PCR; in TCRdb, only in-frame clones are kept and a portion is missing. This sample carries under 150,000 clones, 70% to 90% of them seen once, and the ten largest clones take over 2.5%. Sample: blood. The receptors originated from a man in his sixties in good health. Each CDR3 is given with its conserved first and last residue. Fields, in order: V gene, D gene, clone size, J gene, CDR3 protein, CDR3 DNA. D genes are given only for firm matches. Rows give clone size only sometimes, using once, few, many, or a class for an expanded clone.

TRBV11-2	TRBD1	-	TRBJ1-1	CASSLGNHRGPPRTEAFF	TGTGCCAGCAGCTTAGGAAACCACAGGGGACCTCCCCGTACTGAAGCTTTCTTT
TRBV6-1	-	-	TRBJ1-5	CASSALGQGTKQPQHF	TGTGCCAGCAGTGCCCTAGGGCAGGGTACGAAGCAGCCCCAGCATTTT
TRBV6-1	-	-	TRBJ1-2	CASSEGTAGTGYTF	TGTGCCAGCAGTGAAGGGACGGCGGGGACGGGCTACACCTTC
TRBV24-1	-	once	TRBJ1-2	CATSDFDHLGGYTF	TGTGCCACCAGTGATTTTGATCACCTGGGAGGCTACACCTTC
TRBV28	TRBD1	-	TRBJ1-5	CASSLSPGGLSNQPQHF	TGTGCCAGCAGTTTATCTCCAGGGGGGCTTAGCAATCAGCCCCAGCATTTT
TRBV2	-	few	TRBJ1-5	CASSDSGVRNQPQHF	TGTGCCAGCAGTGATTCGGGGGTTCGTAATCAGCCCCAGCATTTT
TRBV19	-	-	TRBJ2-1	CASSIEFREQFF	TGTGCCAGTAGTATAGAGTTTCGTGAGCAGTTCTTC
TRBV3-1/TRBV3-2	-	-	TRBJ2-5	CAIQEGRSVSETQYF	TGTGCCATCCAGGAGGGACGGAGTGTTTCGGAGACCCAGTACTTC
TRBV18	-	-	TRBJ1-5	CASSRAAGGNQPQHF	TGTGCCAGCTCACGGGCCGCAGGGGGCAATCAGCCCCAGCATTTT
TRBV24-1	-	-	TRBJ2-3	CATSDPRGTTDTQYF	TGTGCCACCAGTGATCCCAGGGGCACCACAGATACGCAGTATTTT
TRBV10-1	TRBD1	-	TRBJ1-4	CASSPGTANEKLFF	TGCGCCAGCAGCCCCGGGACAGCTAATGAAAAACTGTTTTTT
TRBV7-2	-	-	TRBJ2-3	CASSLVATPTDTQYF	TGTGCCAGCAGCTTAGTTGCGACGCCCACAGATACGCAGTATTTT
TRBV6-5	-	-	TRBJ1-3	CASSYSIQLPGNTIYF	TGTGCCAGCAGTTACTCGATACAGCTTCCTGGAAACACCATATATTTT
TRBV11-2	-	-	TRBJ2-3	CASSLNLDTQYF	TGTGCCAGCAGCTTAAATCTAGATACGCAGTATTTT
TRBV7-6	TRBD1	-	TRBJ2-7	CASGGRGQGAREQYF	TGTGCCAGCGGAGGTCGGGGACAGGGGGCGAGGGAGCAGTACTTC
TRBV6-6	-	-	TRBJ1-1	CASLQGVNTEAFF	TGTGCCAGCTTACAGGGCGTGAACACTGAAGCTTTCTTT
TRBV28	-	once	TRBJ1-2	CASSLLGGIGYTF	TGTGCCAGCAGTTTGTTGGGGGGCATTGGCTACACCTTC
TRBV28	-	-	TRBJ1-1	CASSFGGTLNTEAFF	TGTGCCAGCAGTTTCGGGGGGACGTTGAACACTGAAGCTTTCTTT
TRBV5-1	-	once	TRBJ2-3	CASSFELLPTDTQYF	TGCGCCAGCAGCTTCGAGTTGCTCCCCACAGATACGCAGTATTTT
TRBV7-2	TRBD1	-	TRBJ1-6	CASSLTGRGNSPLHF	TGTGCCAGCAGCTTAACCGGCAGGGGGAATTCACCCCTCCACTTT
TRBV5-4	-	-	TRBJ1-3	CASSLVPGGNTIYF	TGTGCCAGCAGCTTGGTCCCAGGTGGAAACACCATATATTTT
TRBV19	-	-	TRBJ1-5	CASSQTGTPFPHF	TGTGCCAGTAGTCAAACCGGGACCCCCTTTCCGCATTTT
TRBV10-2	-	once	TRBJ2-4	CASSDRTVSVAKNIQYF	TGCGCCAGCAGTGACCGGACAGTTTCTGTAGCCAAAAACATTCAGTACTTC
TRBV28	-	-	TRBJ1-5	CASSSADYSNQPQHF	TGTGCCAGCAGTTCGGCAGATTATAGCAATCAGCCCCAGCATTTT
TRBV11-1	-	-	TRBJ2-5	CASSPGPTQYF	TGTGCCAGCAGCCCAGGGCCGACCCAGTACTTC
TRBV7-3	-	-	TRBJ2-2	CASSLWDANTGELFF	TGTGCCAGCAGCTTATGGGACGCGAACACCGGGGAGCTGTTTTTT
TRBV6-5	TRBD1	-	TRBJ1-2	CASSSLGTGNYGYTF	TGTGCCAGCAGTTCACTCGGGACAGGGAACTATGGCTACACCTTC
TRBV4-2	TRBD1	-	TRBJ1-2	CASSVGTGENYGYTF	TGTGCCAGCTCAGTAGGGACAGGGGAAAACTATGGCTACACCTTC
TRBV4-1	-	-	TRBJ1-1	CASSQEGALGHFNTEAFF	TGCGCCAGCAGCCAAGAAGGCGCCTTGGGACATTTCAACACTGAAGCTTTCTTT
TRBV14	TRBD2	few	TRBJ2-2	CASSQERGLVSAELFF	TGTGCCAGCAGCCAAGAAAGGGGACTAGTCTCCGCGGAGCTGTTTTTT
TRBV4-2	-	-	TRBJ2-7	CASSPTVKPYEQYF	TGTGCCAGCAGCCCGACAGTAAAACCCTACGAGCAGTACTTC
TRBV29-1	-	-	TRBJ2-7	CSVEGGGGAYEQYF	TGCAGCGTTGAGGGGGGAGGGGGGGCCTACGAGCAGTACTTC
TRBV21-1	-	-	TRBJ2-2	CASSNSGRQAPVSGELFF	TGTGCCAGCAGCAACTCAGGTCGGCAGGCCCCCGTGTCGGGGGAGCTGTTTTTT
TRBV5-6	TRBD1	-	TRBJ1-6	CASSFSRGRKNSPLHF	TGTGCCAGCAGCTTTTCCAGGGGGCGCAAAAATTCACCCCTCCACTTT
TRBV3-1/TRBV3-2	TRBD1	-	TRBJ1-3	CASSQVSGGYSGNTIYF	TGTGCCAGCAGCCAAGTGTCAGGGGGGTACTCTGGAAACACCATATATTTT